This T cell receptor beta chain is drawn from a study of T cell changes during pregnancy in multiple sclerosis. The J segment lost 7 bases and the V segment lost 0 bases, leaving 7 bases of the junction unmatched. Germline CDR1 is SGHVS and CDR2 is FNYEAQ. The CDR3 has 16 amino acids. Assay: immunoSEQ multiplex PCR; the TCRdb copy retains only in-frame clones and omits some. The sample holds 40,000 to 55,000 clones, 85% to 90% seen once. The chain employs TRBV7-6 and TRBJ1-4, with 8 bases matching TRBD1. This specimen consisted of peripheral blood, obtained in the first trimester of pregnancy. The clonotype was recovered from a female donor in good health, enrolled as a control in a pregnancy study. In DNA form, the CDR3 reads TGTGCCAGCAGCTTAGCCCAGGGGGCTAGTTTTGAAAAACTGTTTTTT. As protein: CASSLAQGASFEKLFF.